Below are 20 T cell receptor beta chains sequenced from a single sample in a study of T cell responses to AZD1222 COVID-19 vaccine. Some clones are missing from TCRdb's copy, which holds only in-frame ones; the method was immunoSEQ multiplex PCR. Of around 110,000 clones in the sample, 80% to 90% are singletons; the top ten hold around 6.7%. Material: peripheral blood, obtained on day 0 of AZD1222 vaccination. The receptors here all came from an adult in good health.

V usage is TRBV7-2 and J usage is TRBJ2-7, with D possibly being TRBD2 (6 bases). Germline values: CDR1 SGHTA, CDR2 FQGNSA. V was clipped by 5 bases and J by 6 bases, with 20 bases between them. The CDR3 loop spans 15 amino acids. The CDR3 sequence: CASSPRDWRESEQYF. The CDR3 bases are TGTGCCAGCAGCCCAAGGGACTGGAGGGAATCCGAGCAGTACTTC.

The CDR3 sequence: CATSGSGSKNEQFF. CDR3 sequence (DNA): TGTGCCACCAGTGGTAGTGGGAGCAAAAATGAGCAGTTCTTC. V usage is TRBV24-1 and J usage is TRBJ2-1; a possible D gene is TRBD2 (5 bases). This CDR3 comprises 14 residues. Germline CDR1 reads KGHDR; CDR2 reads SFDVKD. The V gene lost 5 bases and the J gene lost 7 bases, with 14 bases spanning the gap.

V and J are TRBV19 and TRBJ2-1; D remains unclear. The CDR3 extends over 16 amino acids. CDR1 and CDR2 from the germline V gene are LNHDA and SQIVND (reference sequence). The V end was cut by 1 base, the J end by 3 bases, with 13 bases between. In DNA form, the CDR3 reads TGTGCCAGTAGTATAGGGGCCTTATCGGTCTACAATGAGCAGTTCTTC. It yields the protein CASSIGALSVYNEQFF.

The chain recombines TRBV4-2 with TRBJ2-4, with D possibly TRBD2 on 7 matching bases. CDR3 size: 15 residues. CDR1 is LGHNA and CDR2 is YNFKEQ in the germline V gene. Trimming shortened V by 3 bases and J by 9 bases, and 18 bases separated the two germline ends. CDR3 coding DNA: TGTGCCAGCAGCCAGGGGGGGCGGAGGGGAGGCATTCAGTACTTC. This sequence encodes CASSQGGRRGGIQYF.

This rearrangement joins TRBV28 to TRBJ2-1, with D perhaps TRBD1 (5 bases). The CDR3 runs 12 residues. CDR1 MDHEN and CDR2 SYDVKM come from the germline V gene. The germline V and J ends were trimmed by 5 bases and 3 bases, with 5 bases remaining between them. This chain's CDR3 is CASSDSYNEQFF. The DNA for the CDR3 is TGTGCCAGCAGTGACAGCTACAATGAGCAGTTCTTC.

The CDR3 bases are TGTGCCAGCAGCGTAGGTACAGGGTACTCGTCTGGAAACACCATATATTTT. The encoded protein is CASSVGTGYSSGNTIYF. V gene TRBV9 combines with J gene TRBJ1-3; a weak D match, TRBD1 (6 bases). The CDR3 extends over 17 amino acids. V dropped 0 bases and J dropped 1 base, with 14 bases sitting between them. The V gene's germline CDR1 is SGDLS and CDR2 YYNGEE.

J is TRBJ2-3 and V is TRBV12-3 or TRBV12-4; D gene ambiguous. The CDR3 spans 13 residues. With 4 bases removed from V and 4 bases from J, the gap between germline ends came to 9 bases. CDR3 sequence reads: CASSYVGADTQYF. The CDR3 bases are TGTGCCAGCAGTTACGTAGGTGCAGATACGCAGTATTTT.

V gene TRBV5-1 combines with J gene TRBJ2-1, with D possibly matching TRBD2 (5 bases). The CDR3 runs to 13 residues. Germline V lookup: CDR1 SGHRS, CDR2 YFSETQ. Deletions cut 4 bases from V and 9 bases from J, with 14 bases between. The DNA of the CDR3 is TGCGCCAGCAGCACCATGATAGGGAGTGAGCAGTTCTTC. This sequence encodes CASSTMIGSEQFF.

The CDR3 DNA reads TGTGCCAGCAGCTTAGACAGGGGTTCAGATACGCAGTATTTT. This gives the protein CASSLDRGSDTQYF. This chain connects TRBV7-7 to TRBJ2-3, with 7 bases that match TRBD1. With 1 base clipped from V and 4 bases from J, the junction kept 2 bases outside the gene matches. The CDR3 contains 14 residues. Germline V CDR1 and CDR2: SSHAT, FNYEAQ (reference sequence).

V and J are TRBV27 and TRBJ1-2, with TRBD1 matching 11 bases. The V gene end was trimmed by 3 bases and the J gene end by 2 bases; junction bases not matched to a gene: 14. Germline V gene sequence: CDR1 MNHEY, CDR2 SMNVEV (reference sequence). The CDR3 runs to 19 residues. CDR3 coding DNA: TGTGCCAGCAGTTTCATTGCGATGGCGGGACAGGGGGGGAACTATGGCTACACCTTC. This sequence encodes CASSFIAMAGQGGNYGYTF.

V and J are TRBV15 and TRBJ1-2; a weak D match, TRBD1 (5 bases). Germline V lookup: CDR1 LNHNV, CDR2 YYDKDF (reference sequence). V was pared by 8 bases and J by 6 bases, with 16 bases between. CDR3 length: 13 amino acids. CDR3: CATRRVGVNGYTF. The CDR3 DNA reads TGTGCCACCCGACGCGTAGGGGTGAATGGCTACACCTTC.

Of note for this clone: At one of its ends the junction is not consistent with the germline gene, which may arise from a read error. The CDR3 DNA reads TGTGCCAGTAGTGGGCAGGGACCGGGCTCTGGAAACACCATATATTTT. It codes for CASSGQGPGSGNTIYF. The J gene is TRBJ1-3, the V gene TRBV2, with a tentative D call TRBD1 (5 bases). The CDR3 runs to 16 residues. Germline V lookup: CDR1 SNHLY, CDR2 FYNNEI.

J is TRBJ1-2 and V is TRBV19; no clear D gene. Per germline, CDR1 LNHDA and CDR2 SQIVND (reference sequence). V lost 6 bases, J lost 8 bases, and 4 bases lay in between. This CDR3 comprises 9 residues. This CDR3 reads CASRGGYTF. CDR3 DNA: TGTGCCAGTAGGGGGGGCTACACCTTC.

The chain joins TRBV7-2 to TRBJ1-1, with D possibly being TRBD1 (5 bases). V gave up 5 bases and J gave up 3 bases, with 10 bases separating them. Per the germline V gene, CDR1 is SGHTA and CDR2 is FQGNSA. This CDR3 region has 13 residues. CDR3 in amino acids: CASSTGPDTEAFF. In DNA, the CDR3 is TGTGCCAGCAGCACAGGCCCCGACACTGAAGCTTTCTTT.

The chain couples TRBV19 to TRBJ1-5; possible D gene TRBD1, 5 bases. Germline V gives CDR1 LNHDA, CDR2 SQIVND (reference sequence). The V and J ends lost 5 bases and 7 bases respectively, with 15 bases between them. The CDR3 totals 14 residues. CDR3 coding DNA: TGTGCCAGTAGTGACCGGGACGGGAGACAGCCCCAGCATTTT. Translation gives CASSDRDGRQPQHF.

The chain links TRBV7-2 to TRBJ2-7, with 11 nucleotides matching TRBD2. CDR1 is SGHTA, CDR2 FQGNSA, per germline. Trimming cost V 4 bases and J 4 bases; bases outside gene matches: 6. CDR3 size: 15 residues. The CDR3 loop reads CASSSTSGSFYEQYF. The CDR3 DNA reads TGTGCCAGCAGCTCAACTAGCGGGAGTTTTTACGAGCAGTACTTC.

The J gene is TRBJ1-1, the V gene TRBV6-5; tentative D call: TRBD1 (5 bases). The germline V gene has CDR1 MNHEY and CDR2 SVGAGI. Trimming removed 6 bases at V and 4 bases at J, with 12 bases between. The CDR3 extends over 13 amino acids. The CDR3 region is CASSRGVRTEAFF. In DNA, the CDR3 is TGTGCCAGCAGCCGGGGCGTGCGCACTGAAGCTTTCTTT.

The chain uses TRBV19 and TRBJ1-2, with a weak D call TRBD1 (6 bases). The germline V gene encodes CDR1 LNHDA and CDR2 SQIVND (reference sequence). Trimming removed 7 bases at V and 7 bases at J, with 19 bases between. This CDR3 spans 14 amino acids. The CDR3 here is CASTRTDPNRGYTF. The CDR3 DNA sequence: TGTGCCAGTACCCGGACAGATCCAAATCGTGGCTACACCTTC.

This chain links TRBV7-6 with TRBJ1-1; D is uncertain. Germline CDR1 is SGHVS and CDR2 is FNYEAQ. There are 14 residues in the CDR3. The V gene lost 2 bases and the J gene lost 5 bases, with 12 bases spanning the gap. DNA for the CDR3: TGTGCCAGCAGCTTACACGAGTTTGGGACTGAAGCTTTCTTT. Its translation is CASSLHEFGTEAFF. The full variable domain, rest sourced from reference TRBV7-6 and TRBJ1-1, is GAGVSQSPRYKVTKRGQDVALRCDPISGHVSLYWYRQALGQGPEFLTYFNYEAQQDKSGLPNDRFSAERPEGSISTLTIQRTEQRDSAMYRCASSLHEFGTEAFFGQGTRLTVV.

The CDR3 sequence: CASSQVAGVGEKLFF. For the CDR3, the DNA is TGTGCCAGCAGCCAGGTTGCAGGGGTTGGGGAAAAACTGTTTTTT. The chain carries TRBV4-2 and TRBJ1-4; D is possibly TRBD1 (6 bases). Germline CDR1 is LGHNA and CDR2 is YNFKEQ. Trimming removed 3 bases from V and 8 bases from J, with 16 bases in between. The CDR3 extends over 15 amino acids.